These 8 T cell receptor beta chains were all obtained from the same sample, sequenced in a study of human T cells and chemical hapten exposure. TCRdb itself ran the RACE reads through MiXCR, one entry per CDR3 protein. The sample records some 250,000 distinct CDR3 sequences, over 7.5% being singletons. Indicated time point: pre-sensitization, week 0. Treatment noted: therapeutic diphenylcyclopropenone sensitization with weekly scalp DPC. The sample in question was whole blood, obtained in connection with sensitization to the hapten diphenylcyclopropenone (DPC). These TCRs come from a young man with alopecia areata. Some clones in this sample may be carry-over from other donors' samples.

This clonotype showed up just a few times. The chain uses TRBV4-1 and TRBJ2-7; TRBD1 agrees at 8 bases. Per the germline V gene, CDR1 is MGHRA and CDR2 is YSYEKL. The CDR3 runs 15 residues. Unmatched junction bases numbered 4, after V lost 0 bases and J lost 3 bases. The CDR3 region is CASSQDLGQVYEQYF. Written as DNA, the CDR3 is TGCGCCAGCAGCCAAGATCTGGGACAGGTCTACGAGCAGTACTTC.

This clonotype was seen only a few times. The chain links TRBV4-3 to TRBJ2-2; D may be TRBD2 (6 bases). The germline V gene encodes CDR1 LGHNA and CDR2 YSLEER. The CDR3 spans 18 residues. Trimming pared 2 bases from V and 3 bases from J, leaving 19 bases between. The DNA of the CDR3 is TGCGCCAGCAGCCAATTACCCCCCAGTGGCGGGGACACCGGGGAGCTGTTTTTT. The encoded protein is CASSQLPPSGGDTGELFF.

This clonotype was found a few times. The rearrangement joins TRBV4-1 to TRBJ1-6, with unresolved D. Germline assignment: CDR1 MGHRA and CDR2 YSYEKL. V was clipped by 1 base and J by 0 bases, with 7 bases between them. This CDR3 is built from 16 residues. The CDR3 DNA follows: TGCGCCAGCAGCCAAGGAAAAGGCTCCTATAATTCACCCCTCCACTTT. It encodes CASSQGKGSYNSPLHF.

V usage is TRBV7-8 and J usage is TRBJ2-7; 11 bases are a match to TRBD1. From germline, CDR1 is SGHVS and CDR2 FQNEAQ. V shed 7 bases and J 1 base; nucleotides not matched to a gene: 12. The CDR3 has 17 residues. DNA for the CDR3: TGTGCCAGCACTCAGTGGATAGGACAGGGGGCGTCCTACGAGCAGTACGTC. This gives the protein CASTQWIGQGASYEQYV.

There are many counts of this clonotype. The chain is built from TRBV28 and TRBJ2-7; D is undetermined. V shed 6 bases and J shed 0 bases, with 15 bases lying between them. CDR3 length equals 15 residues. The V gene's germline CDR1 is MDHEN and CDR2 SYDVKM. CDR3 bases: TGTGCCAGCAGGACGACTTCCAGGAGCTCCTACGAGCAGTACTTC. Amino acids: CASRTTSRSSYEQYF. Full variable domain (remainder filled in from reference TRBV28 and TRBJ2-7): DVKVTQSSRYLVKRTGEKVFLECVQDMDHENMFWYRQDPGLGLRLIYFSYDVKMKEKGDIPEGYSVSREKKERFSLILESASTNQTSMYLCASRTTSRSSYEQYFGPGTRLTVT.

The V and J genes are TRBV7-9 and TRBJ2-1, with D possibly called TRBD1 or TRBD2 (5 bases each). With 3 bases removed from V and 7 bases from J, the gap between germline ends came to 22 bases. CDR1 SEHNR and CDR2 FQNEAQ come from the germline V gene (reference sequence). The CDR3 is 17 residues long. For the CDR3, the DNA is TGTGCCAGCAGCTTGACCTCCAGGGCCCGTCCGGGGAATGAGCAGTTCTTC. As protein: CASSLTSRARPGNEQFF.

This clonotype has at least ten counts. This chain links TRBV20-1 with TRBJ1-2; 8 bases are a match to TRBD1. The V segment lost 3 bases and the J segment 3 bases; nucleotides outside the gene matches: 9. The germline V gene has CDR1 DFQATT and CDR2 SNEGSKA (reference sequence). The CDR3 runs 15 residues. CDR3 DNA: TGCAGTGCTAGGCTCTGGACAGGGAAGGACTATGGCTACACCTTC. Its protein is CSARLWTGKDYGYTF.

The chain combines TRBV7-2 with TRBJ2-7, with TRBD1 matching over 9 bases. V trimming: 2 bases; J trimming: 2 bases; junction bases outside the gene matches: 4. This CDR3 has 15 amino acids. Per germline, CDR1 SGHTA and CDR2 FQGNSA. The CDR3 sequence is CASSLTGTGPYEQYV. The CDR3 DNA reads as TGTGCCAGCAGCTTAACCGGGACAGGGCCCTACGAGCAGTACGTC.